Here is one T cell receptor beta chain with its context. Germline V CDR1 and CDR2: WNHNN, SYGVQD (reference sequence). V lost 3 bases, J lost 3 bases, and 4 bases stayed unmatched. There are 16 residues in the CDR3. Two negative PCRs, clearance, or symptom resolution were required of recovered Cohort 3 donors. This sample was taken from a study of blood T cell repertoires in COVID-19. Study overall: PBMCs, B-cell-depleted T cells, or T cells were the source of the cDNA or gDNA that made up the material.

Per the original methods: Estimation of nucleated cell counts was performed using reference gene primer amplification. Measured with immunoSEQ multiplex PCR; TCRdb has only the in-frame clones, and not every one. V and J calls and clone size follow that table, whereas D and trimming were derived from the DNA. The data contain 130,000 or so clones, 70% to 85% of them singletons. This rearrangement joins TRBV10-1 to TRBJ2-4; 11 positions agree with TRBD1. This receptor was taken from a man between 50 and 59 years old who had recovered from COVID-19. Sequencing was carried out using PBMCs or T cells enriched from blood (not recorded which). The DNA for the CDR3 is TGCGCCAGCAGTGATGGGACAGGGGGTGGCAAAAACATTCAGTACTTC. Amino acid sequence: CASSDGTGGGKNIQYF.